This T cell receptor (beta chain) was sequenced for a study of T-cell reconstitution after alpha-beta-depleted transplantation in children. The CDR3 extends over 15 amino acids. V lost 0 bases to trimming and J lost 2 bases; unmatched junction nucleotides: 4. The germline gives CDR1 SGHRS, CDR2 YFSETQ. This clonotype was detected many times. As it was prepared, the TCRbeta library received unique molecular identifiers. One entry per CDR3 protein results from TCRdb running MiXCR on the PCR reads. The sample has 200,000 to 250,000 distinct CDR3 sequences, 9.5% to 13% seen once. This clonotype was obtained from a child under two years old with acute myeloid leukemia, due to receive a stem cell transplant. The chain links TRBV5-1 to TRBJ1-2; 7 bases agree with TRBD1. The source was PBMCs, collected before TCRalphabeta/CD19-depleted stem cell transplant. The CDR3 here is CASSLVGQINYGYTF. The CDR3 nucleotides are TGCGCCAGCAGCTTGGTGGGACAGATCAACTATGGCTACACCTTC.